This T cell receptor (beta chain) was identified during a study of cytomegalovirus exposure and HLA in healthy donors. Overall study results and limits: In a later analysis, HLA-associated beta chains showed higher expansion and lower generation probabilities than comparable chains.

As regards this clone: Its antigen is still unknown. The same CDR3 is also encoded by other DNA sequences in this sample.

Primers for the PCR totalled 60 Vbeta and 13 Jbeta. This table comes from immunoSEQ multiplex PCR, and its TCRdb copy is limited to in-frame clones, with some not included. This sample yields about 120,000 clones, of which around 80% are seen a single time; 0.2% to 0.3% belongs to the top ten. CDR1 is SGHVS, CDR2 FNYEAQ, per germline. The CDR3 length is 13 residues. Trimming pared 2 bases from V and 4 bases from J, leaving 7 bases between. The sequenced sample consisted of PBMCs. This chain uses TRBV7-6 with TRBJ2-3; no clear D gene. This receptor was taken from a man aged 50 or older in good health and CMV-seronegative. CDR3 DNA sequence: TGTGCCAGCAGCTTAAAACTGGCAGATACGCAGTATTTT. It encodes CASSLKLADTQYF.